Presented here are 19 T cell receptor beta chains from one specimen sequenced in a study of blood T cell repertoires in COVID-19 (dated by TCRdb to about 2020). Library creation used the immunoSEQ multiplex PCR assay. TCRdb took this table from immuneACCESS and kept in-frame rearrangements with V and J called. Such tables lack part of the clones; where checked against another copy, unresolved V genes explain under half of the gap, and the rest is unexplained. The sample has about 100,000 clones on record, roughly nine tenths of them singletons. The top ten hold about 1% of the sample. Material for sequencing was peripheral blood. These receptors were taken from a man in his 60s with acute or convalescent COVID-19.

The rearrangement uses TRBV10-3 and TRBJ2-2, with TRBD1 matching 7 bases. The CDR3 is 13 residues long. Per germline, CDR1 ENHRY and CDR2 SYGVKD. The V and J ends lost 6 bases and 4 bases, in that order; junction bases with no gene match: 2. CDR3 region: CAIRDRFTGELFF. The DNA of the CDR3 is TGTGCCATCAGGGACAGGTTCACCGGGGAGCTGTTTTTT.

This clone is a singleton in its sample. The chain has TRBV6-5 and TRBJ2-5; TRBD2 matches at 13 bases. J lost 5 bases, V lost 7 bases, and 4 bases had no gene match. This CDR3 spans 14 amino acids. Germline CDR1 reads MNHEY; CDR2 reads SVGAGI. This CDR3 is CASTSTSGRETQYF. In DNA, the CDR3 is TGTGCCAGCACTTCGACTAGCGGGAGGGAGACCCAGTACTTC.

This rearrangement joins TRBV19 to TRBJ1-5; 8 nucleotides align to TRBD1. CDR3 length equals 16 residues. Germline V gene lookup returns CDR1 LNHDA and CDR2 SQIVND (reference sequence). Trimming at V came to 3 bases and at J to 6 bases, leaving 10 bases not matched to a gene. The CDR3 loop is CASSIMQGAQGQPQHF. CDR3 DNA: TGTGCCAGTAGTATTATGCAGGGGGCGCAGGGTCAGCCCCAGCATTTT.

This clone was counted once. The V and J genes are TRBV14 and TRBJ2-1; 9 bases align to TRBD1. The V and J ends lost 3 bases and 4 bases, in that order; junction bases with no gene match: 10. Germline V gene sequence: CDR1 SGHDN, CDR2 FVKESK. The CDR3 spans 17 residues. The CDR3, as DNA: TGTGCCAGCAGCCATGGGGTGACAGGGGGAATTTACAATGAGCAGTTCTTC. Its translation: CASSHGVTGGIYNEQFF.

The chain carries TRBV5-1 and TRBJ1-4; no clear D. The ends were cut back, 4 bases at V and 3 bases at J, with 10 bases in the middle. Germline V gene lookup returns CDR1 SGHRS and CDR2 YFSETQ. The CDR3 covers 14 residues. CDR3 bases: TGCGCCAGCAGCGGCGAGGACTCTAATGAAAAACTGTTTTTT. The encoded protein is CASSGEDSNEKLFF.

The chain joins TRBV2 to TRBJ2-1; a possible D gene is TRBD1 (6 bases). This CDR3 contains 16 residues. CDR1 and CDR2 from the germline V gene are SNHLY and FYNNEI. Trimming took 4 bases from V and 4 from J, leaving 17 bases between them. The CDR3 here is CASSGEQGIRYNEQFF. CDR3 DNA sequence: TGTGCCAGCAGTGGGGAACAGGGTATCAGGTACAATGAGCAGTTCTTC.

The V and J genes are TRBV5-6 and TRBJ2-7; D gene ambiguous. The CDR3 has 13 residues. The ends were cut back, 2 bases at V and 2 bases at J, with 8 bases in the middle. CDR1 and CDR2 (germline): SGHDT, YYEEEE. CDR3 residues: CASSFSGTYEQYV. The CDR3 DNA is TGTGCCAGCAGCTTTTCAGGAACCTACGAGCAGTACGTC.

This clone was recorded only once. The chain couples TRBV19 to TRBJ1-2, with 8 bases matching TRBD1. The CDR3 is 14 amino acids. CDR1 is LNHDA and CDR2 is SQIVND in the germline V gene (reference sequence). With 5 bases clipped from V and 4 bases from J, the junction kept 6 bases outside the gene matches. The CDR3 loop reads CASSAGGGGYGYTF. The CDR3 region has the DNA TGTGCCAGTAGTGCAGGGGGCGGGGGCTATGGCTACACCTTC. The full variable domain, with the rest looked up from reference TRBV19 and TRBJ1-2, is DGGITQSPKYLFRKEGQNVTLSCEQNLNHDAMYWYRQDPGQGLRLIYYSQIVNDFQKGDIAEGYSVSREKKESFPLTVTSAQKNPTAFYLCASSAGGGGYGYTFGSGTRLTVV.

V usage is TRBV5-4 and J usage is TRBJ2-4; 8 bases line up with TRBD1. V lost 4 bases, J lost 7 bases, and 10 bases stayed unmatched. This CDR3 comprises 15 residues. Germline CDR1 is SGHNT and CDR2 is YYREEE (reference sequence). CDR3 protein: CASSTRTGIENIQYF. Written as DNA, the CDR3 is TGTGCCAGCAGCACCCGGACAGGGATTGAGAACATTCAGTACTTC. Complete variable domain (other parts from reference TRBV5-4 and TRBJ2-4): ETGVTQSPTHLIKTRGQQVTLRCSSQSGHNTVSWYQQALGQGPQFIFQYYREEENGRGNFPPRFSGLQFPNYSSELNVNALELDDSALYLCASSTRTGIENIQYFGAGTRLSVL.

Remarks on this clone: Other DNA sequences of this sample code for an identical CDR3. The chain employs TRBV11-3 and TRBJ2-2; TRBD1 agrees at 7 bases. CDR1 is SGHNT, CDR2 YENEEA, per germline. V lost 5 bases and J lost 3; bases outside the gene matches: 6. This CDR3 has 15 residues. The CDR3 DNA reads as TGTGCCAGCAGCCCAAGACAGGGTGACACCGGGGAGCTGTTTTTT. This codes for CASSPRQGDTGELFF.

V and J are TRBV5-1 and TRBJ1-2; TRBD1 agrees at 7 bases. V lost 0 bases, J lost 8 bases, and 7 bases stayed unmatched. Germline loops: CDR1 SGHRS, CDR2 YFSETQ. The CDR3 has 14 amino acids. As DNA, the CDR3 is TGCGCCAGCAGCTTGGGAGACAGGGCAGGGGGCTACACCTTC. Translation gives CASSLGDRAGGYTF.

The chain combines TRBV18 with TRBJ1-6; TRBD1 matches at 8 bases. The CDR3 runs 15 residues. Germline CDR1 and CDR2: KGHSH and LQKENI. Unmatched junction bases numbered 7, after V lost 2 bases and J lost 10 bases. CDR3 sequence reads: CASSPARGQNSPLHF. The CDR3 DNA reads as TGTGCCAGCTCACCAGCCAGGGGGCAGAACTCACCCCTCCACTTT.

The chain links TRBV6-6 to TRBJ2-7, with TRBD1 matching over 12 bases. V dropped 10 bases and J dropped 3; count of bases not matched to a gene: 7. This CDR3 spans 14 amino acids. Germline loops: CDR1 MNHNY, CDR2 SVGAGI (reference sequence). DNA for the CDR3: TGTGCCACCTCTGGGACAGGGGGCAACTACGAGCAGTACTTC. Protein sequence: CATSGTGGNYEQYF.

The genes are TRBV30 and TRBJ2-1, with no clear D. The length of the CDR3 is 13 residues. V gave up 0 bases and J gave up 6 bases, with 9 bases separating them. Germline values: CDR1 GTSNPN, CDR2 SVGIG (reference sequence). The CDR3 bases are TGTGCCTGGAGTGTATTCGCACTCAATGAGCAGTTCTTC. Translation: CAWSVFALNEQFF.

This chain's CDR3 is CASSQDTAGTEIYF. For the CDR3, the DNA is TGTGCCAGCAGCCAAGATACCGCCGGAACAGAGATATATTTT. The chain combines TRBV3-1 (or the pseudogene TRBV3-2) with TRBJ1-3; D gene unclear. The CDR3 extends over 14 amino acids. Germline CDR1 reads LGHDT; CDR2 reads YNNKEL (reference sequence). V was pared by 0 bases and J by 13 bases, with 16 bases between.

J is TRBJ1-2 and V is TRBV3-1 (or the pseudogene TRBV3-2); D is unresolved. The V end lost 0 bases, the J end lost 8 bases, and 10 bases lay between the germline ends. CDR3 length: 13 amino acids. Germline V CDR1 and CDR2: LGHDT, YNNKEL (reference sequence). The CDR3 coding sequence is TGTGCCAGCAGCCAAGAACAGTGGTCGGGCTACACCTTC. Amino acid sequence: CASSQEQWSGYTF.

The table lists this clone with a count of one. V gene TRBV10-2 combines with J gene TRBJ2-1, with 8 bases lining up with TRBD1. Trimming cost V 6 bases and J 7 bases; bases outside gene matches: 8. Germline lookup yields CDR1 WSHSY and CDR2 SAAADI. This CDR3 is built from 14 residues. The CDR3 spells CASRDRDRNNEQFF. In nucleotides, the CDR3 is TGCGCCAGCAGGGACCGGGACAGGAATAATGAGCAGTTCTTC.

V and J are TRBV7-2 and TRBJ2-5, with D unclear. The CDR3 spans 13 residues. The V gene lost 3 bases and the J gene lost 4 bases, with 9 bases spanning the gap. Germline lookup yields CDR1 SGHTA and CDR2 FQGNSA. The CDR3 DNA reads as TGTGCCAGCAGCTTTGGTCTCAGAGAGACCCAGTACTTC. Translation gives CASSFGLRETQYF.

The V call is TRBV28, the J call TRBJ1-3; 7 bases are a match to TRBD1. After removal of 4 bases from V and 8 bases from J, the junction contained 8 bases not matched to a gene. This CDR3 spans 14 amino acids. The germline V gene has CDR1 MDHEN and CDR2 SYDVKM. The chain's CDR3 is CASSSPGTAYTIYF. The CDR3 DNA reads as TGTGCCAGCAGTTCGCCCGGGACAGCGTACACCATATATTTT.